This passage covers 27 T cell receptor beta chains from one sample sequenced in a study of CD8 T cells in Susac syndrome. Reverse transcription of about 0.45 to 1 ug RNA was carried out with random hexamers. One entry per CDR3 protein, called by TCRdb with MiXCR from the immunoSEQ multiplex PCR reads. This sample has 100,000 or so distinct CDR3 sequences, with over 90% found just once. The sequencing sample was made of CD4+ T cells from PBMCs. The origin of the receptors is a human donor in good health.

This clonotype was seen once. In nucleotides, the CDR3 is TGTGCCAGCAGCCCTAAACAGTCCTACGAGCAGTACTTC. It translates to CASSPKQSYEQYF. The chain employs TRBV6-2 or TRBV6-3 and TRBJ2-7; D remains unclear. The CDR3 is 13 residues long. The V gene lost 6 bases and the J gene lost 1 base, with 10 bases spanning the gap. Germline CDR1 and CDR2: MNHEY and SVGEGT.

This chain uses TRBV5-1 with TRBJ2-3; TRBD2 matches 7 bases. This CDR3 region has 13 residues. Germline-derived CDR1 and CDR2 are SGHRS and YFSETQ. Trimming cost V 4 bases and J 8 bases; bases outside gene matches: 7. CDR3 DNA: TGCGCCAGCAGCCCCGACTCGGGGGGTACGCAGTATTTT. Residues: CASSPDSGGTQYF.

The V call is TRBV30, the J call TRBJ1-2, with 7 bases fitting TRBD1. The CDR3 spans 12 residues. Germline loops: CDR1 GTSNPN, CDR2 SVGIG (reference sequence). With V trimmed by 2 bases and J by 7 bases, 4 bases remained unmatched. CDR3 region: CAWSTGVPGYTF. The DNA for the CDR3 is TGTGCCTGGAGTACAGGGGTTCCTGGCTACACCTTC.

The gene calls are TRBV18 and TRBJ2-3; D unresolved. V lost 3 bases to trimming and J lost 2 bases, with 0 bases between them. The germline V gene has CDR1 KGHSH and CDR2 LQKENI. The CDR3 is 11 residues long. This chain's CDR3 is CASSPTDTQYF. The CDR3 region has the DNA TGTGCCAGCTCACCCACAGATACGCAGTATTTT.

This clonotype was observed a few times. The rearrangement uses TRBV20-1 and TRBJ2-7; the match to TRBD1 covers 7 bases. The germline V gene encodes CDR1 DFQATT and CDR2 SNEGSKA (reference sequence). The CDR3 has 14 amino acids. The V segment lost 3 bases and the J segment 3 bases; nucleotides outside the gene matches: 8. CDR3 sequence: CSASGRQGIYEQYF. CDR3 coding DNA: TGCAGTGCTAGCGGACGACAGGGCATCTACGAGCAGTACTTC.

The chain carries TRBV10-3 and TRBJ1-2; D gene uncertain. There are 11 residues in the CDR3. V was pared by 9 bases and J by 0 bases, with 5 bases between. CDR1 is ENHRY, CDR2 SYGVKD, per germline. The CDR3 reads CAISTNYGYTF. The CDR3 nucleotides read TGTGCCATTTCGACTAACTATGGCTACACCTTC.

The chain has TRBV12-3 or TRBV12-4 and TRBJ2-1, with D hard to call. Between the trimmed V and J ends, which lost 5 bases and 6 bases, there was a span of 8 bases. CDR3 size: 12 residues. The CDR3 spells CASSRGFNEQFF. CDR3 bases: TGTGCCAGCAGTCGCGGCTTCAATGAGCAGTTCTTC.

This rearrangement joins TRBV13 to TRBJ2-2; D not certain. This CDR3 has 13 amino acids. V was shortened by 6 bases and J by 6 bases, with 11 bases between the two germline ends. In germline, CDR1 is PRHDT, CDR2 FYEKMQ (reference sequence). CDR3 coding DNA: TGTGCCAGCAGAGGACGGGCCGCCGGGGAGCTGTTTTTT. It codes for CASRGRAAGELFF.

Details on this clonotype: A read error may account for a junction end that differs from germline. This CDR3 reads CASSLEFPGQGVYEQYF. DNA for the CDR3: TGCGCCAGCAGTTTGGAATTCCCGGGACAGGGGGTCTACGAGCAGTACTTC. The chain employs TRBV5-1 and TRBJ2-7, with 11 bases lining up with TRBD1. This CDR3 region has 17 residues. The germline gives CDR1 SGHRS, CDR2 YFSETQ.

This clonotype has only one observation. The chain is built from TRBV30 and TRBJ2-5; the D call may be TRBD1 or TRBD2 (6 bases each). The germline V and J ends were trimmed by 0 bases and 2 bases, with 13 bases remaining between them. The CDR3 has 15 amino acids. CDR1 is GTSNPN, CDR2 SVGIG, per germline (reference sequence). CDR3 loop: CAWSVPAGTQETQYF. The DNA for the CDR3 is TGTGCCTGGAGTGTACCCGCGGGGACACAAGAGACCCAGTACTTC.

This chain links TRBV3-1 with TRBJ2-4, with a possible D match to TRBD2 (5 bases). The germline V gene encodes CDR1 LGHDT and CDR2 YNNKEL (reference sequence). The V and J ends lost 4 bases and 2 bases respectively, with 9 bases between them. CDR3 length: 14 amino acids. In nucleotides, the CDR3 is TGTGCCAGCAGCCCCGGGGTGCCCAAAAACATTCAGTACTTC. Protein: CASSPGVPKNIQYF.

This clonotype was found once. The rearrangement links TRBV12-3 or TRBV12-4 to TRBJ2-7, with a weak D call TRBD2 (5 bases). Deletions cut 2 bases from V and 5 bases from J, with 13 bases between. There are 14 residues in the CDR3. CDR3: CASSLSSRDHEQYF. CDR3 coding DNA: TGTGCCAGCAGTTTATCCTCTCGGGATCACGAGCAGTACTTC.

V is TRBV7-3 and J is TRBJ2-3, with TRBD2 matching over 9 bases. The trim removed 5 bases at V and 6 bases at J, leaving 6 bases unmatched. Per the germline V gene, CDR1 is SGHTA and CDR2 is FQGTGA. The CDR3 is 14 residues long. This CDR3 is CASSQTSGRDTQYF. The CDR3 DNA is TGTGCCAGCAGCCAGACTAGCGGCCGGGATACGCAGTATTTT.

The V gene is TRBV5-4, the J gene TRBJ2-7, with a weak D call TRBD2 (7 bases). Trimming took off 2 bases at V and 3 bases at J, with 15 bases between the two ends. CDR3 length: 15 amino acids. Germline V CDR1 and CDR2: SGHNT, YYREEE (reference sequence). The chain's CDR3 is CASSFGGLADYEQYF. The DNA for the CDR3 is TGTGCCAGCAGCTTCGGGGGGCTAGCGGACTACGAGCAGTACTTC. Complete variable domain (other parts from reference TRBV5-4 and TRBJ2-7): ETGVTQSPTHLIKTRGQQVTLRCSSQSGHNTVSWYQQALGQGPQFIFQYYREEENGRGNFPPRFSGLQFPNYSSELNVNALELDDSALYLCASSFGGLADYEQYFGPGTRLTVT.

This clonotype was seen once. The chain joins TRBV27 to TRBJ2-1; D is unresolved. The CDR3 loop spans 14 amino acids. Germline-derived CDR1 and CDR2 are MNHEY and SMNVEV (reference sequence). V lost 5 bases and J 2 bases, leaving 10 bases between the germline ends. Here the CDR3 reads CASSPLPAYNEQFF. The CDR3 DNA reads as TGTGCCAGCAGTCCCCTACCGGCCTACAATGAGCAGTTCTTC.

The V gene is TRBV20-1, the J gene TRBJ2-3; the match to TRBD2 covers 7 bases. V dropped 5 bases and J dropped 4; count of bases not matched to a gene: 6. The V gene's germline CDR1 is DFQATT and CDR2 SNEGSKA (reference sequence). This CDR3 has 13 residues. The CDR3 DNA reads as TGCAGTGCTGGCCCTCTAGCGGCAGATACGCAGTATTTT. Amino acids: CSAGPLAADTQYF.

The chain employs TRBV15 and TRBJ2-2; D possibly uses TRBD1 or TRBD2 (5 bases each). The V end was cut by 8 bases, the J end by 7 bases, with 14 bases between. The CDR3 totals 13 residues. The V gene's germline CDR1 is LNHNV and CDR2 YYDKDF (reference sequence). The CDR3 region is CATDRGVSGELFF. For the CDR3, the DNA is TGTGCCACCGACCGAGGGGTCAGCGGGGAGCTGTTTTTT. Based on the CDR3 plus reference TRBV15 and TRBJ2-2, the full variable domain is DAMVIQNPRYQVTQFGKPVTLSCSQTLNHNVMYWYQQKSSQAPKLLFHYYDKDFNNEADTPDNFQSRRPNTSFCFLDIRSPGLGDTAMYLCATDRGVSGELFFGEGSRLTVL.

V usage is TRBV3-1 and J usage is TRBJ2-2, with 8 bases aligning to TRBD1. The length of the CDR3 is 15 residues. Germline-derived CDR1 and CDR2 are LGHDT and YNNKEL (reference sequence). V gave up 4 bases and J gave up 6 bases; unmatched junction bases: 7. The DNA for the CDR3 is TGTGCCAGCAGCCTACCTTTGACAGGGGCCGGGGAGCTGTTTTTT. Protein sequence: CASSLPLTGAGELFF.

The chain employs TRBV9 and TRBJ1-2; tentative D call: TRBD1 (5 bases). From germline, CDR1 is SGDLS and CDR2 YYNGEE. The CDR3 spans 16 residues. Trimming took off 0 bases at V and 2 bases at J, with 14 bases between the two ends. CDR3 sequence: CASSVATGRANYGYTF. In nucleotides, the CDR3 is TGTGCCAGCAGCGTAGCTACAGGCAGGGCGAACTATGGCTACACCTTC.

The chain joins TRBV7-9 to TRBJ1-5; D is possibly TRBD1 (6 bases). Germline-derived CDR1 and CDR2 are SEHNR and FQNEAQ (reference sequence). V was cut by 7 bases and J by 3 bases, with 13 bases left in between. The CDR3 spans 14 residues. The CDR3 DNA reads TGTGCCAGCACCAGGGGAGGGATCAATCAGCCCCAGCATTTT. It translates to CASTRGGINQPQHF. Complete variable domain (other parts from reference TRBV7-9 and TRBJ1-5): DTGVSQNPRHKITKRGQNVTFRCDPISEHNRLYWYRQTLGQGPEFLTYFQNEAQLEKSRLLSDRFSAERPKGSFSTLEIQRTEQGDSAMYLCASTRGGINQPQHFGDGTRLSIL.

The rearrangement uses TRBV2 and TRBJ2-3; no definite D call. This CDR3 contains 13 residues. Trimming stripped 2 bases from V and 2 bases from J, with 5 bases between. Germline CDR1 reads SNHLY; CDR2 reads FYNNEI. CDR3 protein: CASSERLTDTQYF. CDR3 nucleotides: TGTGCCAGCAGTGAACGACTCACAGATACGCAGTATTTT.

The chain recombines TRBV25-1 with TRBJ1-1; D unresolved. The CDR3 covers 11 residues. Trimming cost V 5 bases and J 5 bases, with 6 bases left between them. Germline CDR1 MGHDK, CDR2 SYGVNS. CDR3 region: CASSSSTEAFF. For the CDR3, the DNA is TGTGCCAGCAGTTCGTCAACTGAAGCTTTCTTT.

V and J are TRBV7-2 and TRBJ1-1; TRBD1 might be the D (5 bases). Between the trimmed V and J ends, which lost 5 bases and 0 bases, there was a span of 13 bases. This CDR3 is 15 amino acids long. Looked up from germline, CDR1 is SGHTA and CDR2 is FQGNSA. CDR3 residues: CASSPGTSLNTEAFF. For the CDR3, the DNA is TGTGCCAGCAGCCCAGGGACCTCTTTGAACACTGAAGCTTTCTTT.

The V call is TRBV20-1, the J call TRBJ1-1; perhaps TRBD1 as D (5 bases). The CDR3 consists of 10 residues. The germline V gene has CDR1 DFQATT and CDR2 SNEGSKA (reference sequence). V was trimmed by 6 bases and J by 8 bases, leaving 10 bases between them. The CDR3 bases are TGCAGTGCCCGACACAGGGAAGCTTTCTTT. Its protein product is CSARHREAFF.

The rearrangement joins TRBV20-1 to TRBJ1-1, with D perhaps TRBD1 (5 bases). This CDR3 comprises 13 residues. Germline V gene data show CDR1 as DFQATT and CDR2 as SNEGSKA (reference sequence). The germline V and J ends were trimmed by 2 bases and 3 bases, with 10 bases remaining between them. The CDR3 DNA reads as TGCAGTGCTAGACAGGGTTTCGACACTGAAGCTTTCTTT. Amino acids: CSARQGFDTEAFF.

The chain recombines TRBV30 with TRBJ2-7; possibly TRBD2 for D (5 bases). The V end was cut by 0 bases, the J end by 3 bases, with 9 bases between. This CDR3 has 13 residues. Germline CDR1 is GTSNPN and CDR2 is SVGIG (reference sequence). The CDR3 sequence is CAWSVGGGYEQYF. In DNA form, the CDR3 reads TGTGCCTGGAGTGTAGGAGGCGGCTACGAGCAGTACTTC.

The chain combines TRBV7-3 with TRBJ1-5; D gene ambiguous. The germline V gene encodes CDR1 SGHTA and CDR2 FQGTGA. Trimming stripped 1 base from V and 6 bases from J, with 7 bases between. CDR3 length: 13 residues. The CDR3 loop is CASSLNLGQPQHF. CDR3 in DNA: TGTGCCAGCAGCTTAAACCTAGGTCAGCCCCAGCATTTT.